This record covers a single T cell receptor beta chain. The ends lost 0 bases at V and 3 bases at J; junction bases unmatched: 5. Germline assignment: CDR1 MDHEN and CDR2 SYDVKM. This CDR3 is 15 amino acids long. Data came from immunoSEQ multiplex PCR; TCRdb stores just in-frame clones and leaves some out. The table shows about 130,000 clones, with around 88% occurring only once. This entry is derived from a study of blood T cell repertoires in COVID-19. Whole-study context: Samples came from the United States, Italy and Spain, spanning acute and convalescent COVID-19. In each case, the material was cDNA or gDNA derived from T cells, B-cell-depleted T cells, or PBMCs.

The chain carries TRBV28 and TRBJ2-7; 7 nucleotides align to TRBD2. Sequenced input: peripheral blood. The sequence was obtained from a man aged 55 to 70 with active or convalescent COVID-19. This CDR3 is CASSLWASGDYEQYF. In DNA form, the CDR3 reads TGTGCCAGCAGTTTATGGGCTAGCGGTGACTACGAGCAGTACTTC.